The 19 T cell receptor beta chains presented below share a single source sample, sequenced in a study of technical replicates of blood from a handful of donors. The repertoire was sequenced with immunoSEQ multiplex PCR; TCRdb's copy has only in-frame clones and lacks some. The sample contains almost 70,000 clones, about 90% of which appear only once. Sequencing was performed on PBMCs. The source of these receptors is a human donor in good health. Some clones in this sample may be carry-over from other donors' samples.

V and J are TRBV18 and TRBJ2-7, with D perhaps TRBD2 (5 bases). Germline CDR1 KGHSH, CDR2 LQKENI. Trimming stripped 6 bases from V and 3 bases from J, with 12 bases between. This CDR3 is 13 amino acids long. The CDR3 coding sequence is TGTGCCAGCTCGGACTCTGACGGCTACGAGCAGTACTTC. It encodes CASSDSDGYEQYF.

The gene calls are TRBV4-2 and TRBJ2-7; weak D call: TRBD2 (6 bases). Germline CDR1 and CDR2: LGHNA and YNFKEQ. Trimming pared 1 base from V and 3 bases from J, leaving 10 bases between. CDR3 length: 14 residues. DNA for the CDR3: TGTGCCAGCAGCCAAGCTACGGAGGGCTACGAGCAGTACTTC. This gives the protein CASSQATEGYEQYF.

The chain has TRBV5-6 and TRBJ1-2, with 7 positions matching TRBD1. V trimming: 1 base; J trimming: 5 bases; junction bases outside the gene matches: 5. CDR3 length: 14 amino acids. The germline gives CDR1 SGHDT, CDR2 YYEEEE. The CDR3 region is CASSLRQGKYGYTF. CDR3 DNA: TGTGCCAGCAGCTTGCGACAGGGAAAGTATGGCTACACCTTC.

This clone was seen a few times. J is TRBJ1-3 and V is TRBV6-6; no reliable D call. This CDR3 is 15 amino acids long. Between the trimmed V and J ends, which lost 7 bases and 0 bases, there was a span of 13 bases. The V gene's germline CDR1 is MNHNY and CDR2 SVGAGI (reference sequence). CDR3 amino acids: CASTGFIDSGNTIYF. In nucleotides, the CDR3 is TGTGCCAGCACGGGTTTCATAGACTCTGGAAACACCATATATTTT.

The gene calls are TRBV2 and TRBJ2-7, with TRBD1 as a possible D gene (5 bases). CDR1 is SNHLY and CDR2 is FYNNEI in the germline V gene. V lost 3 bases and J lost 7, with 13 bases in between. The CDR3 covers 13 residues. CDR3 DNA: TGTGCCAGCAGTGAGGGGCCCGGCCGGGAGCAGTACTTC. Protein product: CASSEGPGREQYF.

The rearrangement uses TRBV10-3 and TRBJ1-2, with 8 positions matching TRBD1. CDR3 length equals 15 residues. V lost 0 bases, J lost 8 bases, and 8 bases stayed unmatched. CDR1 is ENHRY and CDR2 is SYGVKD in the germline V gene. The CDR3 region has the DNA TGTGCCATCAGTGAGTCCGCCAGGGGGCCCGTGGGCTACACCTTC. It translates to CAISESARGPVGYTF.

This sequence joins TRBV6-6 and TRBJ2-2, with TRBD2 as a possible D gene (7 bases). Germline CDR1 MNHNY, CDR2 SVGAGI (reference sequence). Trimming shortened V by 10 bases and J by 4 bases, and 13 bases separated the two germline ends. The CDR3 has 13 amino acids. The CDR3 sequence: CATGGPGTGELFF. The CDR3 DNA follows: TGTGCCACCGGGGGGCCGGGCACCGGGGAGCTGTTTTTT.

The genes are TRBV7-2 and TRBJ2-7; 8 positions match TRBD1. Germline CDR1 and CDR2: SGHTA and FQGNSA. V was pared by 2 bases and J by 8 bases, with 14 bases of the junction left unmatched. The CDR3 sequence is 16 residues long. This CDR3 is CASSLPSAGTGYKQYF. DNA of the CDR3: TGTGCCAGCAGCTTACCCTCGGCGGGGACAGGTTATAAGCAGTACTTC. The full variable domain, its missing parts supplied by reference TRBV7-2 and TRBJ2-7, is GAGVSQSPSNKVTEKGKDVELRCDPISGHTALYWYRQSLGQGLEFLIYFQGNSAPDKSGLPSDRFSAERTGGSVSTLTIQRTQQEDSAVYLCASSLPSAGTGYKQYFGPGTRLTVT.

The chain couples TRBV4-3 to TRBJ2-3, with D maybe TRBD2 (6 bases). Germline-derived CDR1 and CDR2 are LGHNA and YSLEER. Trimming took 1 base from V and 0 from J, leaving 17 bases between them. The CDR3 runs 18 residues. CDR3 nucleotide sequence: TGCGCCAGCAGCCAAGCCCTAAGGAGTGGAGGGAGCACAGATACGCAGTATTTT. Translating it yields CASSQALRSGGSTDTQYF.

The J gene is TRBJ2-1, the V gene TRBV9; 8 bases line up with TRBD2. The J segment lost 7 bases and the V segment lost 5 bases, leaving 11 bases of the junction unmatched. The germline V gene encodes CDR1 SGDLS and CDR2 YYNGEE. This CDR3 is built from 15 residues. CDR3 loop: CASRLRREVGNEQFF. In nucleotides, the CDR3 is TGTGCCAGCAGGCTTAGGCGGGAGGTCGGAAATGAGCAGTTCTTC.

The CDR3 DNA reads as TGTGCCAGCAGGCCGGACAGCCAAGCTTTCTTT. Its translation: CASRPDSQAFF. This chain uses TRBV2 with TRBJ1-1, with D tentatively TRBD1 (6 bases). Trimming cost V 6 bases and J 9 bases, with 11 bases left between them. Looked up from germline, CDR1 is SNHLY and CDR2 is FYNNEI. The CDR3 loop spans 11 amino acids.

This sequence joins TRBV6-1 and TRBJ1-3; D is unclear. V shed 10 bases and J shed 0 bases, with 10 bases lying between them. Germline CDR1 is MNHNS and CDR2 is SASEGT. This CDR3 spans 13 amino acids. The CDR3 nucleotides are TGTGCCATTGAGGCGAACTCTGGAAACACCATATATTTT. It encodes CAIEANSGNTIYF.

The chain joins TRBV4-3 to TRBJ2-1, with TRBD2 identical over 10 bases. With V trimmed by 4 bases and J by 7 bases, 10 bases remained unmatched. CDR1 and CDR2 (germline): LGHNA, YSLEER. The CDR3 length is 16 residues. As DNA, the CDR3 is TGCGCCAGCAGCCCGTTAGCGGGGGGTTACCCAAATGAGCAGTTCTTC. This encodes CASSPLAGGYPNEQFF.

V is TRBV27 and J is TRBJ1-1, with a possible D match to TRBD1 (6 bases). Germline values: CDR1 MNHEY, CDR2 SMNVEV (reference sequence). This CDR3 comprises 13 residues. With 4 bases removed from V and 1 base from J, the gap between germline ends came to 7 bases. Written as DNA, the CDR3 is TGTGCCAGCAGTTGGGGACAGAACACTGAAGCTTTCTTT. It yields the protein CASSWGQNTEAFF.

The V gene is TRBV19, the J gene TRBJ2-1; 9 bases line up with TRBD2. Germline CDR1 reads LNHDA; CDR2 reads SQIVND (reference sequence). CDR3 length: 15 residues. The trim removed 6 bases at V and 3 bases at J, leaving 6 bases unmatched. DNA of the CDR3: TGTGCCAGTAGAAGACTAGCGGATAACTACAATGAGCAGTTCTTC. It yields the protein CASRRLADNYNEQFF.

In its sample, this clone was seen once. V usage is TRBV6-1 and J usage is TRBJ2-7, with D possibly being TRBD2 (5 bases). The CDR3 is 13 residues long. Trimming took 2 bases from V and 3 from J, leaving 8 bases between them. Germline V lookup: CDR1 MNHNS, CDR2 SASEGT. CDR3 nucleotide sequence: TGTGCCAGCAGTGAAATGGGGAGCTACGAGCAGTACTTC. As protein: CASSEMGSYEQYF.

This clone was observed once. This chain uses TRBV10-3 with TRBJ1-1; 7 bases match TRBD1. Germline trimming cut 4 bases from V and 9 bases from J; bases unmatched to any gene: 14. Germline V lookup: CDR1 ENHRY, CDR2 SYGVKD. This CDR3 region has 15 residues. This CDR3 reads CAISGTTGTAIKAFF. As DNA, the CDR3 is TGTGCCATCAGTGGGACTACCGGGACAGCCATTAAAGCTTTCTTT.

The rearrangement uses TRBV6-6 and TRBJ2-5; D may be TRBD2 (5 bases). Per germline, CDR1 MNHNY and CDR2 SVGAGI (reference sequence). The V end lost 5 bases, the J end lost 2 bases, and 18 bases lay between the germline ends. The CDR3 consists of 16 residues. The CDR3 sequence is CASSLILAKAQETQYF. CDR3 nucleotides: TGTGCCAGCAGTCTCATCTTAGCGAAAGCGCAAGAGACCCAGTACTTC.

This chain joins TRBV19 and TRBJ2-2; 9 bases agree with TRBD2. V trimming: 4 bases; J trimming: 6 bases; junction bases outside the gene matches: 18. In germline, CDR1 is LNHDA, CDR2 SQIVND (reference sequence). The CDR3 has 19 amino acids. The CDR3 DNA sequence: TGTGCCAGTAGTAGGGCTAGCGGGGAGTTAATCACTTGGGCCGGGGAGCTGTTTTTT. Translated, it gives CASSRASGELITWAGELFF.